This TCR beta chain originates from a study of regulatory T cells in long-lasting Graves disease. Study conclusions and caveats: New patients shared about a thousand public clonotypes, fewer than the approximately 3,000 shared by persistent patients.

The authors built TCR beta libraries using iRepertoire HTBI primers and Arm-PCR of CDR3 regions. TCRdb reprocessed the multiplex PCR reads with MiXCR, giving one entry per CDR3 protein. The data contain some 450,000 distinct CDR3 sequences, less than 20% of them singletons. The time point denotes: newly diagnosed GD, antithyroid drugs for less than 3 months. PBMC RNA was the source of the TCR library. An approximately 10-milliliter sample of peripheral blood was drawn into EDTA tubes. This clonotype has ten or more counts. Its antigen is currently unknown. V lost 4 bases, J lost 3 bases, and 13 bases lay in between. The CDR3 sequence is 14 residues long. Germline V CDR1 and CDR2: GTSNPN, SVGIG (reference sequence). This sample was also put to use in a study of T cells in Graves' hyperthyroidism and ophthalmopathy. That paper notes: Absent ophthalmopathy progression within 18 months defined stable Graves' hyperthyroidism. TCR CDR3 regions were first amplified by RT-PCR with HTBI primers.

This material consisted of peripheral blood mononuclear cells (PBMCs), taken at new diagnosis, from a patient treated with antithyroid drugs. The rearrangement joins TRBV30 to TRBJ2-1, with D perhaps TRBD1 (6 bases). This receptor was obtained from a woman younger than 45 with Graves disease. This CDR3 is CAWKGDRYYNEQFF. The CDR3 nucleotides are TGTGCCTGGAAGGGGGACCGATACTACAATGAGCAGTTCTTC.